This paragraph reports one TCR beta chain. The data were obtained in a study of neoadjuvant anti-PD-1 for oral cavity cancer. For the study at large: Non-progressing patients received a fourth nivolumab dose near day 43, then surgery on days 50-56.

Six replicates per PBMC sample, mostly from 480 ng of genomic DNA. Data came from immunoSEQ multiplex PCR; TCRdb stores just in-frame clones and leaves some out. The sample records tens of thousands of clones, 80% to 90% being singletons. The length of the CDR3 is 14 residues. Germline-derived CDR1 and CDR2 are SGHRS and YFSETQ. Trimming cost V 0 bases and J 5 bases, with 11 bases left between them. This TCR derives from a person between 40 and 85 years old with oral cavity squamous cell carcinoma. The chain employs TRBV5-1 and TRBJ1-2; D uncertain. Sample: PBMCs, taken before nivolumab (anti-PD-1) treatment. CDR3 bases: TGCGCCAGCAGCTTGGTTGAAGGGTCTTATGGCTACACCTTC. Its translation is CASSLVEGSYGYTF.